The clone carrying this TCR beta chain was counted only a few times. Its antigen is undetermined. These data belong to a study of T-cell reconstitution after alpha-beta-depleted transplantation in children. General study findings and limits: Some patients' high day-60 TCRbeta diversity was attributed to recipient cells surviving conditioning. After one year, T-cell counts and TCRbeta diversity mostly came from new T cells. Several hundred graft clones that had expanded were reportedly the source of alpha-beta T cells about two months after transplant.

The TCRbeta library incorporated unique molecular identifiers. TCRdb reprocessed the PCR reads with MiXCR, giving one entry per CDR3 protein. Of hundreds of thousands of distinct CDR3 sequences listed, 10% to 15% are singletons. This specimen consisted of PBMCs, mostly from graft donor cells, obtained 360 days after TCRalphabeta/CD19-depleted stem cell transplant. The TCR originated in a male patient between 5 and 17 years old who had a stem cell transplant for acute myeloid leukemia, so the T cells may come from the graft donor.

The CDR3 reads CASSPFTGALTEAFF. In nucleotides, the CDR3 is TGCGCCAGCAGCCCCTTCACAGGGGCCCTTACTGAAGCTTTCTTT. The gene calls are TRBV5-1 and TRBJ1-1; TRBD1 matches at 7 bases. J gave up 5 bases and V 4 bases, and 11 bases lay outside the gene matches. The CDR3 covers 15 residues. In germline, CDR1 is SGHRS, CDR2 YFSETQ.